This is a list of T cell receptor beta chains from one sample in a study of CD8 T cells in Susac syndrome. TCRdb re-analysed the immunoSEQ multiplex PCR reads in MiXCR, keeping a single row per CDR3 protein. The repertoire holds about 160,000 distinct CDR3 sequences, with roughly 95% as singletons. Sequenced: CD4+ T cells from PBMCs. The receptors were sampled from a human donor with multiple sclerosis. Each CDR3 is given with its conserved first and last residue. D genes are given only for firm matches. Expanded clones are given a class, and other clones once, few, many or no size at all.

j_call | d_call | clone_size | v_call | cdr3_nt | cdr3_aa
TRBJ2-4 | - | once | TRBV19 | TGTGCCAGTAAGAGTGGCCAGTCCAAAAACATTCAGTACTTC | CASKSGQSKNIQYF
TRBJ1-2 | - | - | TRBV5-1 | TGCGCCAGCAGTTCCCGAGTCGGACCGTATGAAGGCTACACCTTC | CASSSRVGPYEGYTF
TRBJ2-7 | TRBD1 | - | TRBV2 | TGTGCCGGGGCCCGACAGGGGGAAGGCGAGCAGTACTTC | CAGARQGEGEQYF
TRBJ2-7 | - | - | TRBV7-2 | TGTGCCAGCAGCTACGGACAGTACGAGCAGTACTTC | CASSYGQYEQYF
TRBJ2-5 | - | - | TRBV20-1 | TGCAGTGCTAGTCTTCCAGGGCGCCAAGAGACCCAGTACTTC | CSASLPGRQETQYF
TRBJ1-2 | - | - | TRBV28 | TGTGCCAGCAGTTGGGGACGAAGAACTAACTATGGCTACACCTTC | CASSWGRRTNYGYTF
TRBJ1-5 | TRBD1 | - | TRBV24-1 | TGTGCCACCAGTGATGCCCGACAGGGGTACAATCAGCCCCAGCATTTT | CATSDARQGYNQPQHF
TRBJ1-2 | - | - | TRBV12-3/TRBV12-4 | TGTGCCAGCACCCTGAGGTACGGACTCGGCTACACCTTC | CASTLRYGLGYTF
TRBJ2-5 | TRBD1 | - | TRBV5-4 | TGTGCCAGCAGCCACGGGGGAGGACAGGGCGACGAGACCCAGTACTTC | CASSHGGGQGDETQYF
TRBJ2-2 | - | - | TRBV5-4 | TGTGCCAGCAGCTTGGACAGGACGGTAGACGGGGAGCTGTTTTTT | CASSLDRTVDGELFF
TRBJ2-1 | TRBD2 | - | TRBV27 | TGTGCCAGCAGTTCCCGGACTAGCGGGAGGCCCTACTCCTACAATGAGCAGTTCTTC | CASSSRTSGRPYSYNEQFF
TRBJ2-2 | TRBD2 | once | TRBV20-1 | TGCAGTGCTAGAATGGCGGCGGGAGGCTCCGGGGAGCTGTTTTTT | CSARMAAGGSGELFF
TRBJ2-5 | TRBD2 | - | TRBV12-3/TRBV12-4 | TGTGCCAGCAGCATCGGGACTAGCGGGAGAGAGACCCAGTACTTC | CASSIGTSGRETQYF
TRBJ1-5 | - | - | TRBV28 | TGTGCCAGCAGTTTTCAGGGGAGAAGCCAGCCCCAGCATTTT | CASSFQGRSQPQHF
TRBJ2-6 | - | - | TRBV6-2/TRBV6-3 | TGTGCCAGCAGTCCCGGGTCCATCCCTGGGGCCAACGTCCTGACTTTC | CASSPGSIPGANVLTF
TRBJ2-1 | - | - | TRBV2 | TGTGCCAGCAGTGAACCGTTCAACAATGAGCAGTTCTTC | CASSEPFNNEQFF
TRBJ1-4 | - | - | TRBV30 | TGTGCCTGGAGTGTATTTGAAAAACTGTTTTTT | CAWSVFEKLFF
TRBJ2-1 | TRBD2 | once | TRBV9 | TGTGCCAGCAGCCGTAGAGGTCAGCGGGAGAACCACAATGAGCAGTTCTTC | CASSRRGQRENHNEQFF
TRBJ2-7 | - | - | TRBV5-1 | TGCGCCAGCAGCTTGGAGGGGCCCCGGGACGAGCAGTACTTC | CASSLEGPRDEQYF